This entry lists 15 T cell receptor beta chains sequenced from one sample in a study of blood T cells in healthy people across ages. A second PCR, run for roughly 7 to 12 cycles, used a sample-barcoded 5' primer plus a J-beta primer mix. TCRdb passed the 5' RACE reads through MiXCR, listing each CDR3 protein once. The sample records about 640,000 distinct CDR3 sequences, roughly 53% being singletons. The sequencing sample was made of blood. Source of these receptors: a man aged 60 to 69 in good health.

The chain links TRBV5-1 to TRBJ1-1; possibly TRBD1 for D (6 bases). CDR3 length: 12 residues. Trimming removed 2 bases from V and 6 bases from J, with 8 bases in between. Germline lookup yields CDR1 SGHRS and CDR2 YFSETQ. In DNA form, the CDR3 reads TGCGCCAGCAGCTTCGGGGGCGCTGAAGCTTTCTTT. This sequence encodes CASSFGGAEAFF.

The chain has TRBV9 and TRBJ2-1; D is possibly TRBD2 (6 bases). The germline gives CDR1 SGDLS, CDR2 YYNGEE. The CDR3 length is 16 residues. V lost 0 bases to trimming and J lost 5 bases, with 15 bases between them. The CDR3 spells CASSVGGSGLNNEQFF. The CDR3 bases are TGTGCCAGCAGCGTAGGCGGTAGCGGACTAAACAATGAGCAGTTCTTC.

The J gene is TRBJ2-1, the V gene TRBV7-6, with TRBD2 matching 12 bases. CDR3 length: 17 amino acids. The V gene end was trimmed by 1 base and the J gene end by 7 bases; junction bases not matched to a gene: 8. Germline V lookup: CDR1 SGHVS, CDR2 FNYEAQ. CDR3 coding DNA: TGTGCCAGCAGCTTAGTTTCTAGCGGGGGGGCTACGAATGAGCAGTTCTTC. Encoded protein: CASSLVSSGGATNEQFF.

This chain connects TRBV3-1 to TRBJ2-3; TRBD2 matches 13 bases. This CDR3 comprises 17 residues. Per germline, CDR1 LGHDT and CDR2 YNNKEL (reference sequence). V dropped 1 base and J dropped 4; count of bases not matched to a gene: 5. CDR3 bases: TGTGCCAGCAGCCAAGGCGCACTAGCGGGGGGGGCAGATACGCAGTATTTT. This sequence encodes CASSQGALAGGADTQYF.

V gene TRBV9 combines with J gene TRBJ2-5; 9 bases line up with TRBD1. V shed 1 base and J 3 bases; nucleotides not matched to a gene: 4. The CDR3 extends over 15 amino acids. Germline assignment: CDR1 SGDLS and CDR2 YYNGEE. The CDR3 coding sequence is TGTGCCAGCAGCGTAACAGGGGGCTCGAAAGAGACCCAGTACTTC. Translating gives CASSVTGGSKETQYF. The complete variable domain, with remaining parts taken from reference TRBV9 and TRBJ2-5, reads DSGVTQTPKHLITATGQRVTLRCSPRSGDLSVYWYQQSLDQGLQFLIQYYNGEERAKGNILERFSAQQFPDLHSELNLSSLELGDSALYFCASSVTGGSKETQYFGPGTRLLVL.

This chain links TRBV12-5 with TRBJ2-1; 10 nucleotides agree with TRBD2. Germline CDR1 LGHNT, CDR2 FRNRAP. The ends lost 3 bases at V and 5 bases at J; junction bases unmatched: 13. The CDR3 has 18 residues. CDR3 in DNA: TGTGCTAGTGGTTTTCCCCGTGGAAGCGGGGGGGTTAACAATGAGCAGTTCTTC. This translates into CASGFPRGSGGVNNEQFF.

The rearrangement links TRBV6-1 to TRBJ2-5; maybe TRBD2 (5 bases). Between the trimmed V and J ends, which lost 4 bases and 10 bases, there was a span of 16 bases. This CDR3 region has 13 residues. The V gene's germline CDR1 is MNHNS and CDR2 SASEGT. As DNA, the CDR3 is TGTGCCAGCAGTGGCGCCGGGGATGGGAGCCAGTACTTC. It translates to CASSGAGDGSQYF.

Turning to this clonotype: The junction departs from germline at one end; a sequencing error may be responsible. This sequence joins TRBV12-3 or TRBV12-4 and TRBJ2-3, with D perhaps being TRBD1 or TRBD2 (6 bases each). The CDR3 runs 16 residues. CDR3 in DNA: TGTGCCAGCAGTACAACCGGGGGCGGCCCCACAGAGACGCAGTATTTT. This sequence encodes CASSTTGGGPTETQYF.

This chain joins TRBV7-2 and TRBJ1-2, with 8 nucleotides matching TRBD1. Germline V gives CDR1 SGHTA, CDR2 FQGNSA. The CDR3 totals 14 residues. J lost 7 bases, V lost 5 bases, and 9 bases had no gene match. The CDR3 region is CASSPGQGDGGYTF. The CDR3 DNA follows: TGTGCCAGCAGCCCTGGACAGGGAGATGGTGGCTACACCTTC.

The chain links TRBV7-9 to TRBJ1-1; the match to TRBD1 covers 7 bases. V shed 4 bases, J shed 1 base, and the junction held 3 bases outside the gene matches. The germline CDR1 and CDR2 sequences are SEHNR and FQNEAQ (reference sequence). The CDR3 has 14 residues. This CDR3 is CASSSRGANTEAFF. In DNA form, the CDR3 reads TGTGCCAGCAGCTCCAGGGGGGCGAACACTGAAGCTTTCTTT.

The chain uses TRBV25-1 and TRBJ2-5; 8 bases align to TRBD1. Germline-derived CDR1 and CDR2 are MGHDK and SYGVNS. Unmatched junction bases numbered 5, after V lost 9 bases and J lost 2 bases. This CDR3 has 13 residues. CDR3 protein: CASMQGAQETQYF. The DNA for the CDR3 is TGTGCCAGTATGCAGGGGGCTCAAGAGACCCAGTACTTC.

The V gene is TRBV10-3, the J gene TRBJ2-4; 9 positions agree with TRBD1. Matching the DNA end better, TRBJ2-7 makes the J call doubtful. Germline CDR1 reads ENHRY; CDR2 reads SYGVKD. This CDR3 region has 14 residues. CDR3 nucleotides: TGTGCCATCGGGCCCCGGGACAGGGCCTACGAGCAGTACTTC. Translated: CAIGPRDRAYEQYF.

This clonotype was seen just once. The chain recombines TRBV27 with TRBJ2-5; D possibly corresponds to TRBD1 (6 bases). Germline CDR1 reads MNHEY; CDR2 reads SMNVEV (reference sequence). V gave up 6 bases and J gave up 1 base, with 9 bases separating them. The CDR3 totals 13 residues. CDR3 nucleotides: TGTGCCAGCAGGATGGACAGCCAAGAGACCCAGTACTTC. This sequence encodes CASRMDSQETQYF.

The J gene is TRBJ2-5, the V gene TRBV20-1; 7 positions match TRBD2. Unmatched junction bases numbered 9, after V lost 6 bases and J lost 5 bases. The CDR3 consists of 13 residues. Per the germline V gene, CDR1 is DFQATT and CDR2 is SNEGSKA (reference sequence). CDR3: CSATTGEGETQYF. For the CDR3, the DNA is TGCAGTGCCACCACGGGGGAGGGGGAGACCCAGTACTTC.

The V and J genes are TRBV7-2 and TRBJ2-5; 11 nucleotides line up with TRBD1. The J segment lost 11 bases and the V segment lost 5 bases, leaving 13 bases of the junction unmatched. The CDR3 spans 15 residues. The V gene's germline CDR1 is SGHTA and CDR2 FQGNSA. CDR3 bases: TGTGCCAGCAGCACCGGACAGGGGGCCTTTTCTCAGCAGTACTTC. This translates into CASSTGQGAFSQQYF.